This is a list of T cell receptor beta chains from one sample in a study of shared clonotypes between healthy human individuals. Method: immunoSEQ multiplex PCR; TCRdb's copy keeps in-frame clones and lacks some. The data hold approximately 1.9 million clones, with about 93% observed a single time. Input material: naive CD8+ T cells from PBMCs. All receptors come from a man younger than 35 in good health. Some clones in this sample may be carry-over from other donors' samples. Each CDR3 is given with its conserved first and last residue. A D gene is named only where the DNA matches it firmly. Part of the rows lack a size; the others show once, few, many or a class for expanded clones.

.,TRBV7-9,TRBJ2-7,.,CASSLVVSPYEQYF,TGTGCCAGCAGCTTAGTGGTCAGCCCCTACGAGCAGTACTTC
.,TRBV11-2,TRBJ2-7,TRBD2,CASSLEGSGPSYEQYF,TGTGCCAGCAGCTTAGAGGGTAGCGGGCCTAGCTACGAGCAGTACTTC
.,TRBV19,TRBJ2-7,.,CASSPGGPEEQYF,TGTGCCAGTAGTCCGGGGGGCCCCGAGGAGCAGTACTTC
.,TRBV5-1,TRBJ2-7,.,CASSLVPEAYEQYF,TGCGCCAGCAGCTTGGTTCCAGAAGCCTACGAGCAGTACTTC
few,TRBV27,TRBJ2-1,.,CASSSTLYNEQFF,TGTGCCAGCAGCAGCACACTTTACAATGAGCAGTTCTTC
once,TRBV25-1,TRBJ2-7,.,CASGSAYEQYF,TGTGCCAGCGGATCAGCCTACGAGCAGTACTTC
.,TRBV27,TRBJ2-7,.,CASSLTRGPLHEQYF,TGTGCCAGCAGTTTAACCAGGGGACCCCTCCACGAGCAGTACTTC
once,TRBV5-6,TRBJ2-7,TRBD1,CASSLGSGGKRYEQYF,TGTGCCAGCAGCTTGGGATCAGGGGGTAAACGCTACGAGCAGTACTTC
.,TRBV10-3,TRBJ2-7,TRBD1,CAISGGTGVYEQYF,TGTGCCATCAGCGGCGGGACAGGGGTATACGAGCAGTACTTC
.,TRBV7-9,TRBJ2-1,TRBD1,CASSSTNGQGGHEQFF,TGTGCCAGCAGCTCTACCAACGGACAGGGGGGACATGAGCAGTTCTTC